The TCR beta chain described here comes from a study of blood T cell repertoires in COVID-19. In the study overall: The United States, Italy and Spain supplied acute and convalescent COVID-19 samples. From T cells, B-cell-depleted T cells, or PBMCs came the material, which was cDNA or gDNA.

As processed by the authors: Estimates of nucleated cell counts were drawn from the amplification of reference gene primers. Profiled with immunoSEQ multiplex PCR; TCRdb holds only in-frame clones, not every one. The V and J calls and clone size come from that table; D and trimming were worked out from the DNA. The sample contains around 200,000 clones, 83% of which appear only once. The junction had 12 bases not matched to a gene; V was cut back by 7 bases and J by 3 bases. The CDR3 length is 15 residues. The germline V gene encodes CDR1 MDHEN and CDR2 SYDVKM. The rearrangement links TRBV28 to TRBJ2-7; 7 bases map to TRBD1. This TCR was recovered from a man aged 50 to 60 with active or convalescent COVID-19. Specimen: peripheral blood. CDR3 residues: CASKGAGRGNYEQYF. CDR3 DNA: TGTGCCAGCAAGGGGGCCGGCAGAGGAAACTACGAGCAGTACTTC.